These T cell receptor beta chains were read from a single sample in a study of blood T cell repertoires in COVID-19. The assay was immunoSEQ multiplex PCR, and TCRdb's table has in-frame clones only and misses some. This sample has 250,000 to 300,000 clones, with 84% found just once. The specimen was PBMCs or T cells enriched from blood (not recorded which). These receptor sequences come from a man aged 30-40 years with acute COVID-19. Each CDR3 is given with its conserved first and last residue. A D gene is named only where the DNA matches it firmly. Only part of the rows carry a size: once, few, many, or a class if the clone is expanded.

size	V	D	length	J	DNA	CDR3
NA	TRBV10-1	TRBD1	18	TRBJ2-2	TGCGCCAGCAGTGAGTCGAGGATCGGGACAGGGGGAACCGGGGAGCTGTTTTTT	CASSESRIGTGGTGELFF
NA	TRBV24-1	TRBD1	16	TRBJ1-5	TGTGCCACCAGTGCCCGGGACAGGGGGTACAATCAGCCCCAGCATTTT	CATSARDRGYNQPQHF
NA	TRBV7-6	NA	15	TRBJ1-2	TGTGCCAGCAGCTTAGCCCCAAACAGTCGATATGGCTACACCTTC	CASSLAPNSRYGYTF
NA	TRBV6-4	NA	14	TRBJ2-6	TGTGCCAGCAGTACGGTAGCCGGGGCCAACGTCCTGACTTTC	CASSTVAGANVLTF
NA	TRBV19	TRBD2	12	TRBJ2-1	TGTGCCACAGGGACTACCTACAATGAGCAGTTCTTC	CATGTTYNEQFF
NA	TRBV28	TRBD1	15	TRBJ2-2	TGTGCCACCGTGGACAGGGGCCTCTACACCGGGGAGCTGTTTTTT	CATVDRGLYTGELFF
once	TRBV11-3	NA	15	TRBJ1-1	TGTGCCAGCAGCTTAGGTGTACAGGGTTTCACTGAAGCTTTCTTT	CASSLGVQGFTEAFF
NA	TRBV9	NA	16	TRBJ2-3	TGTGCCAGCAGCCATCCTCGGGGGACGGGCACAGATACGCAGTATTTT	CASSHPRGTGTDTQYF
NA	TRBV7-9	TRBD2	17	TRBJ2-1	TGTGCCAGCAGCTTCACCCCGGGACTAGCGGACTACAATGAGCAGTTCTTC	CASSFTPGLADYNEQFF
NA	TRBV6-4	NA	13	TRBJ1-2	TGTGCCAGCCGGGATGACCTGGGCTATGGCTACACCTTC	CASRDDLGYGYTF
NA	TRBV6-5	TRBD1	12	TRBJ1-4	TGTGCCGGAAGACAGGGGGTTGAAAAACTGTTTTTT	CAGRQGVEKLFF
NA	TRBV4-2	TRBD2	13	TRBJ2-1	TGTGCCAGCAGCCAAGATCCGGGGGGTGAGCAGTTCTTC	CASSQDPGGEQFF
NA	TRBV24-1	NA	15	TRBJ2-3	TGTGCCACCAGTGAAGGCAGGGCTAGCACAGATACGCAGTATTTT	CATSEGRASTDTQYF
NA	TRBV19	NA	16	TRBJ1-1	TGTGCCAGTAGTATCCACCGACAGCCTCAAAACACTGAAGCTTTCTTT	CASSIHRQPQNTEAFF
NA	TRBV11-2	NA	14	TRBJ2-2	TGTGCCAGCAGCTCCCAAGGGGTTACCGGGGAGCTGTTTTTT	CASSSQGVTGELFF
NA	TRBV6-5	NA	13	TRBJ1-1	TGTGCCAGTTTCCGGGGGGTGAACACTGAAGCTTTCTTT	CASFRGVNTEAFF
NA	TRBV19	TRBD1	14	TRBJ1-4	TGTGCCAGTGGGAAGACAGGGACTAATGAAAAACTGTTTTTT	CASGKTGTNEKLFF
NA	TRBV6-2/TRBV6-3	NA	14	TRBJ1-1	TGTGCCAGCAGTGACGCTCTTGGAGGGGTTGAAGCTTTCTTT	CASSDALGGVEAFF
NA	TRBV7-6	TRBD1	16	TRBJ1-1	TGTGCCAGCAGCTTAGGTACCGGGACAGCGAACACTGAAGCTTTCTTT	CASSLGTGTANTEAFF
NA	TRBV29-1	NA	10	TRBJ1-1	TGCAGCGTCCGGGACAAAAAAGCTTTCTTT	CSVRDKKAFF
NA	TRBV29-1	NA	13	TRBJ2-2	TGCAGCGGGTCCTATCCGAACACCGGGGAGCTGTTTTTT	CSGSYPNTGELFF
NA	TRBV29-1	NA	14	TRBJ2-3	TGCAGCGTCAAGGCCAGAGGGAGGACAGATACGCAGTATTTT	CSVKARGRTDTQYF
NA	TRBV10-3	TRBD1	14	TRBJ1-6	TGTGCCGTTGGGACAGGGGTAAATAATTCACCCCTCCACTTT	CAVGTGVNNSPLHF
NA	TRBV7-8	NA	17	TRBJ2-3	TGTGCCAGCAGCTTAGTCGTGGGACACACTAGCACAGATACGCAGTATTTT	CASSLVVGHTSTDTQYF
few	TRBV14	NA	12	TRBJ1-1	TGTGCCAGCAGCCAAGATGTCAGGATGTCTTTCTTT	CASSQDVRMSFF
NA	TRBV19	NA	14	TRBJ1-1	TGTGCCAGCACGTTACAGGGAACGAACACTGAAGCTTTCTTT	CASTLQGTNTEAFF
NA	TRBV5-1	TRBD1	14	TRBJ2-3	TGTGCCAGCAGTCCGGGACAGCCCACAGATACGCAGTATTTT	CASSPGQPTDTQYF
once	TRBV28	NA	13	TRBJ1-1	TGTGCCAGCAGATTTTTAATCGGCACTGAAGCTTTCTTT	CASRFLIGTEAFF
NA	TRBV27	NA	14	TRBJ1-2	TGTGCCAGCAGACCCGGAGGAGCGAACTATGGCTACACCTTC	CASRPGGANYGYTF
once	TRBV19	NA	14	TRBJ1-2	TGTGCCAGTAGTATAGACCACAGGGTACGGGGCTACACCTTC	CASSIDHRVRGYTF
NA	TRBV9	TRBD2	17	TRBJ2-1	TGTGCCAGCAGCGTAGAGGGACTAGCGGTTACCTACAATGAGCAGTTCTTC	CASSVEGLAVTYNEQFF
few	TRBV6-4	TRBD2	14	TRBJ2-1	TGTGCCAGCAGTGAAGCGGGAGGCTACAATGAGCAGTTCTTC	CASSEAGGYNEQFF
NA	TRBV11-2	TRBD1	13	TRBJ1-1	TGTGCCAGCAGCCTGGAAACAGGGGCCGGAGCTTTCTTT	CASSLETGAGAFF
NA	TRBV7-9	NA	14	TRBJ1-1	TGTGCCAGCAGCTTAGAGCAGGGCAACACTGAAGCTTTCTTT	CASSLEQGNTEAFF